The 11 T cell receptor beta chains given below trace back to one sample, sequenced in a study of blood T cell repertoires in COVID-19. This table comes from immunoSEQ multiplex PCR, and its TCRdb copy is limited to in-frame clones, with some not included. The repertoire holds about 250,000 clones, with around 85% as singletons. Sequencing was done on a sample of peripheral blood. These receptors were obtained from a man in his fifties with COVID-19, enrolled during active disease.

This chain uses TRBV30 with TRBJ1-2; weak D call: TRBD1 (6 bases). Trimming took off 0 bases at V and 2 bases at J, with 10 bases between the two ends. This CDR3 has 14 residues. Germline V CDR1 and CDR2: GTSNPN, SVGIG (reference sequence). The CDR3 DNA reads TGTGCCTGGAGTGTACGAGGACAGAACTATGGCTACACCTTC. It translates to CAWSVRGQNYGYTF.

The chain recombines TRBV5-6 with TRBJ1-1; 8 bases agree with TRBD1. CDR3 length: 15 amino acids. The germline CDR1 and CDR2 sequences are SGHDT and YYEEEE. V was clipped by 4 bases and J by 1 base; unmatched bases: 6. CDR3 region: CASSATGTGNTEAFF. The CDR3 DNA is TGTGCCAGCAGCGCGACCGGGACAGGGAACACTGAAGCTTTCTTT.

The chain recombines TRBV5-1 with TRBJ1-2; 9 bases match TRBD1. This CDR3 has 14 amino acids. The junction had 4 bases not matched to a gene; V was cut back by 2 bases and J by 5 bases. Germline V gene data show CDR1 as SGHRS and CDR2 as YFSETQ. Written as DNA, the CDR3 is TGCGCCAGCAGCTTCGGGACAGGGAAGTATGGCTACACCTTC. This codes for CASSFGTGKYGYTF.

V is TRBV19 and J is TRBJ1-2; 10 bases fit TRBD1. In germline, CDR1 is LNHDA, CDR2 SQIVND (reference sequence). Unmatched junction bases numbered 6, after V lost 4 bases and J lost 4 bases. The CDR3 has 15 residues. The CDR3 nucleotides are TGTGCCAGTAGTACGGGACAGGGGAGTATCTATGGCTACACCTTC. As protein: CASSTGQGSIYGYTF.

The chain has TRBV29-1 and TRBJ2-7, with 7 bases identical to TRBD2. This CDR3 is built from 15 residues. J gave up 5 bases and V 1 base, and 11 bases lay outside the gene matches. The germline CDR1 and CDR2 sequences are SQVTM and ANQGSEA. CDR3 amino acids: CSVEAGWAGRDEQYF. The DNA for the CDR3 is TGCAGCGTTGAAGCTGGCTGGGCTGGGAGGGACGAGCAGTACTTC.

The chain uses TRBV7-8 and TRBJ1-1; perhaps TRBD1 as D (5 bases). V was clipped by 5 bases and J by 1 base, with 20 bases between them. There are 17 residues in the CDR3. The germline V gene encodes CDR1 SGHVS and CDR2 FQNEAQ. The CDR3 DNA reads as TGTGCCAGCAGCGCAAGATCCGGACAAACCCGGAACACTGAAGCTTTCTTT. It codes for CASSARSGQTRNTEAFF.

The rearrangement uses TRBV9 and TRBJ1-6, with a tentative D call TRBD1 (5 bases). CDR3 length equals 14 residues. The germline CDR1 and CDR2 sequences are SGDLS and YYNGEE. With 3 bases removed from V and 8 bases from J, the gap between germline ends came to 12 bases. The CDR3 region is CASSAQGSDSPLHF. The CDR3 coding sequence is TGTGCCAGCAGCGCTCAGGGTTCGGATTCACCCCTCCACTTT.

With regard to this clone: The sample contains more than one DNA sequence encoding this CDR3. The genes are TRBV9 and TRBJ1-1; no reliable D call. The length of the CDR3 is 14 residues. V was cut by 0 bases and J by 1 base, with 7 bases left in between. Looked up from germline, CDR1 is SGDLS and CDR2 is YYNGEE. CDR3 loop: CASSVGQANTEAFF. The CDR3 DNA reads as TGTGCCAGCAGCGTAGGCCAGGCGAACACTGAAGCTTTCTTT. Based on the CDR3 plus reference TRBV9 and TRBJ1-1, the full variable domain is DSGVTQTPKHLITATGQRVTLRCSPRSGDLSVYWYQQSLDQGLQFLIQYYNGEERAKGNILERFSAQQFPDLHSELNLSSLELGDSALYFCASSVGQANTEAFFGQGTRLTVV.

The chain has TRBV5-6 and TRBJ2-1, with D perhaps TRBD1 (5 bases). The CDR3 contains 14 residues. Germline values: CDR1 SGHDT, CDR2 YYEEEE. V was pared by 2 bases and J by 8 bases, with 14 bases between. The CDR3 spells CASSFPQGRDEQFF. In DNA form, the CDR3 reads TGTGCCAGCAGCTTCCCCCAGGGTAGGGATGAGCAGTTCTTC.

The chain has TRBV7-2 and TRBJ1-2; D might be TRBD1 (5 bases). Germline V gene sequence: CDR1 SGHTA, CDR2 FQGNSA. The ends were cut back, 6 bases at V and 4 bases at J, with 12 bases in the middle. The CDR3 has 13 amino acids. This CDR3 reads CASSSTVGYGYTF. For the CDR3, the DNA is TGTGCCAGCAGTTCGACAGTTGGCTATGGCTACACCTTC.

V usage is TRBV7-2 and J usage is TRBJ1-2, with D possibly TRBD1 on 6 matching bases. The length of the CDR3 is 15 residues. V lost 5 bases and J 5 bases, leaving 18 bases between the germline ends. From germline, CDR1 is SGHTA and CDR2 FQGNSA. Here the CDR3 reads CASSATGLSGYGYTF. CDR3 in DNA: TGTGCCAGCAGCGCCACAGGGTTATCAGGGTATGGCTACACCTTC.